This entry lists 10 T cell receptor beta chains sequenced from one sample in a study of long-term antiretroviral therapy in people with HIV. Version v3.0 of the immunoSEQ assay ran at survey level. Profiled with immunoSEQ multiplex PCR; TCRdb holds only in-frame clones, not every one. The sample has fewer than 45,000 clones, roughly 85% seen once. Sequences were derived from unsorted PBMCs, sampled 2.2 years after starting antiretroviral therapy. The receptors come from a man between 18 and 29 years old with HIV.

This rearrangement joins TRBV5-1 to TRBJ2-3; D remains unclear. This CDR3 comprises 14 residues. CDR1 and CDR2 (germline): SGHRS, YFSETQ. V dropped 0 bases and J dropped 1 base, with 6 bases sitting between them. CDR3: CASSLAGGTDTQYF. The CDR3 coding sequence is TGCGCCAGCAGCTTGGCTGGCGGCACAGATACGCAGTATTTT.

This clone appeared once. This chain links TRBV21-1 with TRBJ2-7; no DNA check was done on the table's D call, TRBD2. TRBV21-1 constitutes a pseudogene. This CDR3 spans 16 amino acids. CDR3 sequence (DNA): TGTGCCAGCAGCCCCAAATGCCGGGAGGGTCTGGCAGAGCAGTACTTC. Protein: CASSPKCREGLAEQYF.

The chain links TRBV6-6 to TRBJ2-7, with 13 bases aligning to TRBD2. J gave up 5 bases and V 7 bases, and 8 bases lay outside the gene matches. This CDR3 is 15 amino acids long. Germline V gene data show CDR1 as MNHNY and CDR2 as SVGAGI (reference sequence). CDR3: CASISGLAGENEQYF. As DNA, the CDR3 is TGTGCCAGCATTTCCGGACTAGCGGGAGAAAACGAGCAGTACTTC.

Here the CDR3 reads CASSPAARGGHADTQYF. In DNA form, the CDR3 reads TGCGCCAGCAGCCCGGCGGCGCGGGGGGGCCATGCAGATACGCAGTATTTT. V and J are TRBV5-1 and TRBJ2-3; TRBD2 matches 9 bases. The germline V gene has CDR1 SGHRS and CDR2 YFSETQ. The V and J ends lost 4 bases and 4 bases, in that order; junction bases with no gene match: 13. The CDR3 has 17 residues.

This rearrangement joins TRBV30 to TRBJ2-2; 8 bases fit TRBD1. CDR3 length: 15 residues. V trimming: 4 bases; J trimming: 5 bases; junction bases outside the gene matches: 9. Germline V CDR1 and CDR2: GTSNPN, SVGIG (reference sequence). In DNA, the CDR3 is TGTGCCTGGACAGGGGGCGCCCCAAGGACCGGGGAGCTGTTTTTT. This sequence encodes CAWTGGAPRTGELFF.

As DNA, the CDR3 is TGTGCCAGCAGTCCGTTAATGCCTAGCGGGACCAATGAGCAGTTCTTC. Its protein product is CASSPLMPSGTNEQFF. The chain recombines TRBV27 with TRBJ2-1; 9 nucleotides line up with TRBD2. V shed 5 bases and J 6 bases; nucleotides not matched to a gene: 11. Germline loops: CDR1 MNHEY, CDR2 SMNVEV (reference sequence). CDR3 size: 16 residues.

This clone is medium-sized in the sample. The chain links TRBV28 to TRBJ1-5, with 9 bases matching TRBD1. Germline-derived CDR1 and CDR2 are MDHEN and SYDVKM. J lost 0 bases, V lost 4 bases, and 13 bases had no gene match. This CDR3 spans 19 amino acids. The CDR3: CASSSYRGRSLYSNQPQHF. The DNA of the CDR3 is TGTGCCAGCAGTTCCTACAGGGGGCGATCCCTCTATAGCAATCAGCCCCAGCATTTT.

V is TRBV7-6 and J is TRBJ2-1; possibly TRBD1 for D (5 bases). V lost 5 bases to trimming and J lost 9 bases, with 11 bases between them. The CDR3 is 12 amino acids. CDR1 SGHVS and CDR2 FNYEAQ come from the germline V gene. The CDR3 bases are TGTGCCAGCAGCCACCAAAGGGGTGAGCAGTTCTTC. Translation: CASSHQRGEQFF.

This clone came up once. This chain joins TRBV29-1 and TRBJ2-7, with 11 bases aligning to TRBD1. The CDR3 is 12 residues long. J gave up 5 bases and V 6 bases, and 3 bases lay outside the gene matches. Per the germline V gene, CDR1 is SQVTM and CDR2 is ANQGSEA. The CDR3 loop is CSVGQGANEQYF. CDR3 nucleotide sequence: TGCAGCGTCGGACAGGGGGCCAACGAGCAGTACTTC.

The chain recombines TRBV9 with TRBJ2-3; 9 nucleotides line up with TRBD2. The trim removed 0 bases at V and 2 bases at J, leaving 4 bases unmatched. This CDR3 comprises 16 residues. Germline values: CDR1 SGDLS, CDR2 YYNGEE. The CDR3 nucleotides are TGTGCCAGCAGCGTAGAGGGCGGGGGGGTCACAGATACGCAGTATTTT. Protein product: CASSVEGGGVTDTQYF.